The TCR beta chain described here comes from a study of Ad26.COV2.S vaccination and SARS-CoV-2 variants. Treatment defined: 15 to 20 received Ad26.COV2.S at low or high dose, single or two shots; roughly five received placebo; per-sample allocation not given. Collection of the samples took place on day 63 after the first injection of vaccine or placebo. Repertoires were generated with immunoSEQ multiplex PCR, while TCRdb's copy carries only in-frame clones and drops some. This table has about 220,000 clones, around nine tenths appearing once. The length of the CDR3 is 14 residues. Germline lookup yields CDR1 LNHDA and CDR2 SQIVND (reference sequence). Deletions cut 9 bases from V and 10 bases from J, with 22 bases between. On this clone: Its specificity is unknown.

Study-wide findings and caveats: While placebo recipients had lower spike-specific TCR breadth, vaccine recipients had more.

The chain employs TRBV19 and TRBJ1-3; D perhaps matches TRBD1 (5 bases). The TCR sequence derives from a person between 18 and 65 years old who received the Ad26.COV2.S COVID-19 vaccine or a placebo. The material was peripheral blood, obtained in a trial of Ad26.COV2.S vaccine versus placebo. The CDR3 nucleotides are TGTGCCAGCACTACGGTGGTAACGGGGGAAACCATATATTTT. Its translation is CASTTVVTGETIYF.